Sequencing of this T cell receptor (beta chain) was carried out in a study of shared clonotypes between healthy human individuals. Study results and caveats: The authors sampled blood alone, and tissue repertoires likely differ.

The CDR3 consists of 18 residues. Germline CDR1 and CDR2: LGHNA and YNFKEQ. Trimming took off 1 base at V and 0 bases at J, with 16 bases between the two ends. Measured with immunoSEQ multiplex PCR; TCRdb has only the in-frame clones, and not every one. The sample holds 2 million to 2.5 million clones, approximately 95% seen once. Concerning this clone: No antigen is known for it.

The sequenced sample consisted of naive CD4+ T cells from PBMCs. Subset described: CD45RA+ positively selected. The J gene is TRBJ2-1, the V gene TRBV4-2, with D possibly matching TRBD2 (6 bases). This TCR came from a young man in good health. Some clones in this sample may be carry-over from other donors' samples. As DNA, the CDR3 is TGTGCCAGCAGCCAAGCACTAGCCCCGGGGAGCTCCTACAATGAGCAGTTCTTC. As protein: CASSQALAPGSSYNEQFF.